These 31 T cell receptor beta chains were sequenced from one sample in a study of technical replicates of blood from several donors (dated by TCRdb to the late 2010s). The library relied on the immunoSEQ multiplex PCR assay. TCRdb re-hosts the immuneACCESS table, in-frame sequences only. Its copies lack some clones; in the studies checked, an unresolved V gene accounts for under half of them, and the cause for the rest is not known. This sample comprises under 100,000 clones, 90% to 97% of them detected only once. The top ten clones comprise 0.2% to 0.25% of the sample. The sequencing input was T cells isolated from PBMCs. The receptors originated from a human donor in good health.

J is TRBJ2-3 and V is TRBV5-1; 12 bases fit TRBD2. CDR3 length: 17 amino acids. CDR1 and CDR2 (germline): SGHRS, YFSETQ. V dropped 0 bases and J dropped 5; count of bases not matched to a gene: 7. This chain's CDR3 is CASSLGLAGVFGDTQYF. CDR3 in DNA: TGCGCCAGCAGCTTGGGACTAGCGGGGGTGTTTGGAGATACGCAGTATTTT. The variable domain in full, completed from reference TRBV5-1 and TRBJ2-3, reads KAGVTQTPRYLIKTRGQQVTLSCSPISGHRSVSWYQQTPGQGLQFLFEYFSETQRNKGNFPGRFSGRQFSNSRSEMNVSTLELGDSALYLCASSLGLAGVFGDTQYFGPGTRLTVL.

This clone was picked up one time. The chain is built from TRBV7-2 and TRBJ1-1; D unresolved. The germline V and J ends were trimmed by 1 base and 1 base, with 7 bases remaining between them. The CDR3 has 14 amino acids. Germline V gene lookup returns CDR1 SGHTA and CDR2 FQGNSA. The CDR3 loop is CASSLGAGNTEAFF. The CDR3 DNA reads as TGTGCCAGCAGCTTAGGGGCAGGGAACACTGAAGCTTTCTTT. Combining the CDR3 with reference TRBV7-2 and TRBJ1-1 gives the whole variable domain GAGVSQSPSNKVTEKGKDVELRCDPISGHTALYWYRQSLGQGLEFLIYFQGNSAPDKSGLPSDRFSAERTGGSVSTLTIQRTQQEDSAVYLCASSLGAGNTEAFFGQGTRLTVV.

The J gene is TRBJ1-6, the V gene TRBV5-1; TRBD1 might be the D (5 bases). This CDR3 region has 16 residues. V dropped 4 bases and J dropped 4 bases, with 15 bases sitting between them. CDR1 is SGHRS and CDR2 is YFSETQ in the germline V gene. This chain's CDR3 is CASSPGGGLYNSPLHF. As DNA, the CDR3 is TGCGCCAGCAGCCCGGGGGGAGGGCTTTATAATTCACCCCTCCACTTT.

The table lists this clone with a count of one. The gene calls are TRBV7-9 and TRBJ2-7; TRBD1 agrees at 10 bases. Per germline, CDR1 SEHNR and CDR2 FQNEAQ (reference sequence). This CDR3 region has 14 residues. The J segment lost 6 bases and the V segment lost 6 bases, leaving 8 bases of the junction unmatched. The CDR3 nucleotides read TGTGCCAGCAGACGACAGGGGGCGGTGTTCGAGCAGTACTTC. This codes for CASRRQGAVFEQYF.

This clone appeared a single time. The gene calls are TRBV19 and TRBJ2-5; maybe TRBD1 (6 bases). The CDR3 length is 14 residues. Trimming pared 5 bases from V and 3 bases from J, leaving 13 bases between. Germline V gene lookup returns CDR1 LNHDA and CDR2 SQIVND (reference sequence). The CDR3 bases are TGTGCCAGTAGTCCCCAGGGGATCGAAGAGACCCAGTACTTC. Its translation: CASSPQGIEETQYF.

This sequence joins TRBV7-2 and TRBJ2-4; D perhaps matches TRBD2 (6 bases). Per the germline V gene, CDR1 is SGHTA and CDR2 is FQGNSA. The CDR3 runs 14 residues. The germline V and J ends were trimmed by 0 bases and 15 bases, with 18 bases remaining between them. The CDR3 protein is CASSLAGDSSLGYF. The CDR3, as DNA: TGTGCCAGCAGCTTAGCCGGGGACTCGTCCTTGGGGTACTTC.

This chain joins TRBV27 and TRBJ2-2; 7 positions match TRBD1. The CDR3 covers 15 residues. CDR1 and CDR2 (germline): MNHEY, SMNVEV (reference sequence). J gave up 4 bases and V 1 base, and 3 bases lay outside the gene matches. CDR3 loop: CASSLFGTATGELFF. CDR3 in DNA: TGTGCCAGCAGTTTATTCGGGACAGCCACCGGGGAGCTGTTTTTT.

The table lists this clone with a count of one. This chain uses TRBV12-2 with TRBJ2-4; the DNA was not compared with TRBD1, the D call given in the table. TRBV12-2 is marked as a pseudogene. This CDR3 is built from 17 residues. CDR3: CASRLATGTGETNIQYF. The CDR3 coding sequence is TGTGCAAGTCGCTTAGCTACCGGGACAGGGGAGACGAACATTCAGTACTTC.

V gene TRBV6-5 combines with J gene TRBJ2-7; TRBD1 aligns across 7 bases. The CDR3 extends over 13 amino acids. In germline, CDR1 is MNHEY, CDR2 SVGAGI. J gave up 4 bases and V 6 bases, and 6 bases lay outside the gene matches. The CDR3 sequence is CASRTSGGYEQYF. The CDR3 nucleotides are TGTGCCAGCAGAACATCAGGGGGTTACGAGCAGTACTTC.

CDR3: CAWRGHTGVEAFF. CDR3 sequence (DNA): TGTGCCTGGAGGGGTCACACAGGGGTTGAAGCTTTCTTT. V usage is TRBV30 and J usage is TRBJ1-1, with 7 positions matching TRBD1. Germline V gene data show CDR1 as GTSNPN and CDR2 as SVGIG (reference sequence). J was trimmed by 7 bases and V by 3 bases; bases with no gene match: 8. The CDR3 covers 13 residues.

J is TRBJ2-1 and V is TRBV2; D is perhaps TRBD1 (5 bases). The CDR3 is 15 residues long. Germline loops: CDR1 SNHLY, CDR2 FYNNEI. The germline V and J ends were trimmed by 7 bases and 1 base, with 14 bases remaining between them. CDR3 in DNA: TGTGCCAGCATCATGGGCGCAGGGTCCTACAATGAGCAGTTCTTC. This codes for CASIMGAGSYNEQFF.

This chain joins TRBV28 and TRBJ2-1; 9 bases align to TRBD2. Per the germline V gene, CDR1 is MDHEN and CDR2 is SYDVKM. V was pared by 2 bases and J by 0 bases, with 2 bases of the junction left unmatched. The CDR3 has 16 amino acids. CDR3 amino acids: CASSLASGISYNEQFF. The CDR3 DNA sequence: TGTGCCAGCAGTTTAGCTAGCGGGATCTCCTACAATGAGCAGTTCTTC. Full variable domain (outside the CDR3, taken from reference TRBV28 and TRBJ2-1): DVKVTQSSRYLVKRTGEKVFLECVQDMDHENMFWYRQDPGLGLRLIYFSYDVKMKEKGDIPEGYSVSREKKERFSLILESASTNQTSMYLCASSLASGISYNEQFFGPGTRLTVL.

V and J are TRBV27 and TRBJ2-2; weak D call: TRBD2 (5 bases). CDR3 size: 18 residues. Deletions cut 1 base from V and 2 bases from J, with 17 bases between. CDR1 and CDR2 (germline): MNHEY, SMNVEV (reference sequence). The CDR3 here is CASSLFPPLGINTGELFF. The CDR3 region has the DNA TGTGCCAGCAGTTTATTCCCCCCCCTCGGGATTAACACCGGGGAGCTGTTTTTT.

This chain's CDR3 is CASTPGGSGNQPQHF. In nucleotides, the CDR3 is TGTGCCAGTACTCCGGGAGGGAGTGGCAATCAGCCCCAGCATTTT. The chain joins TRBV19 to TRBJ1-5; no clear D. The germline V and J ends were trimmed by 7 bases and 2 bases, with 15 bases remaining between them. This CDR3 is 15 amino acids long. Germline lookup yields CDR1 LNHDA and CDR2 SQIVND (reference sequence). The full variable domain, its missing parts supplied by reference TRBV19 and TRBJ1-5, is DGGITQSPKYLFRKEGQNVTLSCEQNLNHDAMYWYRQDPGQGLRLIYYSQIVNDFQKGDIAEGYSVSREKKESFPLTVTSAQKNPTAFYLCASTPGGSGNQPQHFGDGTRLSIL.

V and J are TRBV5-1 and TRBJ1-4; a possible D gene is TRBD1 (5 bases). This CDR3 has 14 residues. V lost 2 bases and J 7 bases, leaving 12 bases between the germline ends. Germline V lookup: CDR1 SGHRS, CDR2 YFSETQ. The CDR3 DNA sequence: TGCGCCAGCAGCTTCGGGGGGGATGGTGAAAAACTGTTTTTT. Translated: CASSFGGDGEKLFF.

This chain joins TRBV25-1 and TRBJ2-1, with TRBD2 matching over 7 bases. Per the germline V gene, CDR1 is MGHDK and CDR2 is SYGVNS. This CDR3 region has 11 residues. J was trimmed by 12 bases and V by 4 bases; bases with no gene match: 3. CDR3 nucleotides: TGTGCCAGCAGTGTGGGAGGGTCGCAGTTCTTC. It specifies CASSVGGSQFF.

The genes are TRBV30 and TRBJ2-6, with D tentatively TRBD1 (6 bases). The CDR3 consists of 16 residues. The germline V gene encodes CDR1 GTSNPN and CDR2 SVGIG (reference sequence). V was clipped by 3 bases and J by 0 bases, with 12 bases between them. DNA of the CDR3: TGTGCCTGGAGGGACAGCGCCTACTCTGGGGCCAACGTCCTGACTTTC. Its protein product is CAWRDSAYSGANVLTF.

The chain has TRBV5-1 and TRBJ2-3; 12 bases match TRBD2. The V segment lost 4 bases and the J segment 0 bases; nucleotides outside the gene matches: 9. The germline gives CDR1 SGHRS, CDR2 YFSETQ. This CDR3 is 18 amino acids long. The CDR3 nucleotides read TGCGCCAGCAGCGTTATCGCGACTAGCGGGAGTAGCACAGATACGCAGTATTTT. Amino acids: CASSVIATSGSSTDTQYF.

The chain has TRBV4-1 and TRBJ2-3; 9 bases are shared with TRBD1. CDR1 is MGHRA and CDR2 is YSYEKL in the germline V gene. CDR3 length: 14 residues. The V gene end was trimmed by 6 bases and the J gene end by 2 bases; junction bases not matched to a gene: 3. In DNA form, the CDR3 reads TGCGCCAGCAGAGACAGGGGGAACACAGATACGCAGTATTTT. Residues: CASRDRGNTDTQYF.

The chain links TRBV30 to TRBJ1-5; D call uncertain. In germline, CDR1 is GTSNPN, CDR2 SVGIG (reference sequence). Between the trimmed V and J ends, which lost 2 bases and 6 bases, there was a span of 14 bases. The CDR3 spans 14 residues. The CDR3: CAWSWGARSQPQHF. Written as DNA, the CDR3 is TGTGCCTGGAGTTGGGGAGCTCGGAGTCAGCCCCAGCATTTT.

The rearrangement links TRBV6-5 to TRBJ1-2; possibly TRBD1 for D (5 bases). The germline gives CDR1 MNHEY, CDR2 SVGAGI. The CDR3 totals 13 residues. V gave up 4 bases and J gave up 7 bases, with 13 bases separating them. This chain's CDR3 is CASSWGGSRGYTF. The DNA of the CDR3 is TGTGCCAGCAGTTGGGGGGGATCGCGTGGCTACACCTTC.

V and J are TRBV2 and TRBJ2-1; 8 bases agree with TRBD2. Germline V gene lookup returns CDR1 SNHLY and CDR2 FYNNEI. With V trimmed by 0 bases and J by 2 bases, 12 bases remained unmatched. CDR3 length: 19 amino acids. DNA of the CDR3: TGTGCCAGCAGTGAAGCGCTTACGGGGTGGCGGGGGGCCTACAATGAGCAGTTCTTC. Its protein product is CASSEALTGWRGAYNEQFF.

This chain links TRBV6-1 with TRBJ2-3; 8 bases fit TRBD2. Germline V gives CDR1 MNHNS, CDR2 SASEGT. The ends lost 7 bases at V and 8 bases at J; junction bases unmatched: 14. CDR3 length equals 15 residues. CDR3 sequence reads: CASIPPGLEVVTQYF. DNA of the CDR3: TGTGCCAGCATCCCACCGGGACTAGAAGTCGTTACGCAGTATTTT.

The chain employs TRBV27 and TRBJ2-1; 10 bases align to TRBD2. Trimming took 3 bases from V and 8 from J; bases not matched to a gene: 10. Germline CDR1 is MNHEY and CDR2 is SMNVEV (reference sequence). The CDR3 runs to 16 residues. CDR3 DNA sequence: TGTGCCAGCAGTTTGGCTAGCGGGAGTAATAGGGATGAGCAGTTCTTC. It yields the protein CASSLASGSNRDEQFF.

This sequence joins TRBV7-9 and TRBJ2-3, with D maybe TRBD1 (5 bases). Germline values: CDR1 SEHNR, CDR2 FQNEAQ (reference sequence). This CDR3 is built from 14 residues. Trimming stripped 2 bases from V and 1 base from J, with 7 bases between. DNA for the CDR3: TGTGCCAGCAGCTTACTGACAGGCACAGATACGCAGTATTTT. It is translated as CASSLLTGTDTQYF.

The chain employs TRBV2 and TRBJ1-1; 10 bases line up with TRBD1. The CDR3 has 14 amino acids. Trimming took 9 bases from V and 3 from J; bases not matched to a gene: 7. From germline, CDR1 is SNHLY and CDR2 FYNNEI. CDR3 DNA sequence: TGTGCCAGGTTCTCGGGACAGGGGCACACTGAAGCTTTCTTT. This codes for CARFSGQGHTEAFF.

In its sample, this clone was seen once. The chain is built from TRBV19 and TRBJ1-5; D ambiguous. V was clipped by 7 bases and J by 2 bases, with 9 bases between them. The CDR3 totals 13 residues. Germline V lookup: CDR1 LNHDA, CDR2 SQIVND (reference sequence). CDR3 region: CASKEVGNQPQHF. The CDR3 nucleotides are TGTGCCAGTAAAGAGGTAGGCAATCAGCCCCAGCATTTT.

The rearrangement uses TRBV18 and TRBJ1-1; TRBD1 agrees at 9 bases. V was pared by 3 bases and J by 5 bases, with 13 bases of the junction left unmatched. The V gene's germline CDR1 is KGHSH and CDR2 LQKENI. There are 17 residues in the CDR3. This chain's CDR3 is CASSPRQGELSGTEAFF. DNA for the CDR3: TGTGCCAGCTCACCCCGACAGGGGGAGCTCTCTGGGACTGAAGCTTTCTTT. Full variable domain (missing parts from reference TRBV18 and TRBJ1-1): NAGVMQNPRHLVRRRGQEARLRCSPMKGHSHVYWYRQLPEEGLKFMVYLQKENIIDESGMPKERFSAEFPKEGPSILRIQQVVRGDSAAYFCASSPRQGELSGTEAFFGQGTRLTVV.

This chain links TRBV7-2 with TRBJ1-3; possible D gene TRBD1, 6 bases. The CDR3 has 15 residues. Germline V gene lookup returns CDR1 SGHTA and CDR2 FQGNSA. V was cut by 1 base and J by 2 bases, with 9 bases left in between. CDR3 residues: CASSLGRGTGNTIYF. DNA of the CDR3: TGTGCCAGCAGCTTAGGCAGGGGCACTGGAAACACCATATATTTT.

The chain recombines TRBV11-3 with TRBJ2-2; no definite D call. The germline gives CDR1 SGHNT, CDR2 YENEEA. V lost 8 bases and J lost 6, with 10 bases in between. There are 12 residues in the CDR3. The CDR3 nucleotides read TGTGCCAGCCAAAGCGCGGCCGGGGAGCTGTTTTTT. This translates into CASQSAAGELFF.

This chain joins TRBV5-8 and TRBJ2-3; 14 bases map to TRBD2. CDR1 is SGHTS and CDR2 is YDEGEE in the germline V gene. The length of the CDR3 is 16 residues. V was pared by 0 bases and J by 3 bases, with 0 bases of the junction left unmatched. The CDR3, as DNA: TGTGCCAGCAGCTTGGGGACTAGCGGGAGGACAGATACGCAGTATTTT. Amino acid sequence: CASSLGTSGRTDTQYF.